The rows below give T cell receptor beta chains drawn from one sample of a study of blood T cell repertoires in COVID-19. Some clones are missing from TCRdb's copy, which holds only in-frame ones; the method was immunoSEQ multiplex PCR. The sample holds fewer than 200,000 clones, roughly nine tenths seen once. The source material was PBMCs or T cells enriched from blood (not recorded which). The receptor source for this set is a human donor with acute COVID-19. The donor label of this sample is uncertain. Both conserved end residues are part of each CDR3. The order of the fields is clone size, V gene, J gene, D gene, CDR3 DNA, CDR3 protein. A D gene is named only where the DNA matches it firmly. Rows may omit the clone size; those that give it use once, few, many or a size class.

NA,TRBV7-8,TRBJ2-1,TRBD2,TGTGCCAGCAGCCAAGTACGGGGGGGATACAATGAGCAGTTCTTC,CASSQVRGGYNEQFF
NA,TRBV6-5,TRBJ1-1,NA,TGTGCCAGCAGCTTGGGACAGAACACTGAAGCTTTCTTT,CASSLGQNTEAFF
NA,TRBV5-1,TRBJ1-1,TRBD1,TGCGCCAGCAGCCGGATAGGGACAGGGAGTTTATACACTGAAGCTTTCTTT,CASSRIGTGSLYTEAFF
NA,TRBV2,TRBJ1-5,TRBD1,TGTGCCAGCAGTGAAGGGACAGGGGAAAATCAGCCCCAGCATTTT,CASSEGTGENQPQHF
few,TRBV19,TRBJ1-1,NA,TGTGCCAGTAATCAGGGGTCGCTCGAAGCTTTCTTT,CASNQGSLEAFF
NA,TRBV3-1/TRBV3-2,TRBJ1-6,NA,TGTGCCAGCAGCCCCGTGGGGGGTAATTCACCCCTCCACTTT,CASSPVGGNSPLHF
NA,TRBV5-1,TRBJ2-5,NA,TGCGCCAGCAGCTTGCAGGGCCAAGGAGAGACCCAGTACTTC,CASSLQGQGETQYF
NA,TRBV27,TRBJ2-3,TRBD1,TGTGCCGCAAGCACAGGGGTGGGGGCATATACGCAGTATTTT,CAASTGVGAYTQYF
NA,TRBV18,TRBJ2-7,NA,TGTGCCAGCTCACCCGATTTCAGGGGGGTAATACGCTACGAGCAGTACTTC,CASSPDFRGVIRYEQYF
NA,TRBV9,TRBJ2-3,TRBD2,TGTGCCAGCAGCGGCCGACTAGCGGGGGGGCTGGGAGATACGCAGTATTTT,CASSGRLAGGLGDTQYF
once,TRBV5-6,TRBJ2-1,NA,TGTGCCAGCAGCCTGGACAGCTACAATGAGCAGTTCTTC,CASSLDSYNEQFF
once,TRBV9,TRBJ2-5,TRBD2,TGTGCCAGCAGCGTAGAACTAGCGGGGGATGCCGAGACCCAGTACTTC,CASSVELAGDAETQYF
NA,TRBV19,TRBJ1-1,NA,TGTGCCAGTAGGGAACAGGAATTGAACACTGAAGCTTTCTTT,CASREQELNTEAFF